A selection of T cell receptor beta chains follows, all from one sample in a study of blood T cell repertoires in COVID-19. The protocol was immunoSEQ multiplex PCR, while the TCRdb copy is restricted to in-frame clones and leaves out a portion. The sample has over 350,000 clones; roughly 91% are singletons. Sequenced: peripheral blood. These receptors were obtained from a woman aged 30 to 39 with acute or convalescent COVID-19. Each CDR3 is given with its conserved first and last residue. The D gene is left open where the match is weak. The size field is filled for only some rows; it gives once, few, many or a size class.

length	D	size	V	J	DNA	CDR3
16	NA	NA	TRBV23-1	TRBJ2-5	TGCGCCAGCAGTAGAAGGGGCGCGGCAGTACAAGAGACCCAGTACTTC	CASSRRGAAVQETQYF
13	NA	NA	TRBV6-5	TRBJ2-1	TGTGCCAGCAGCGAGAGCTCCTACAATGAGCAGTTCTTC	CASSESSYNEQFF
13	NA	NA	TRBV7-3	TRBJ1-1	TGTGCCAGCAGCTTAGATGAGGGCACTGAAGCTTTCTTT	CASSLDEGTEAFF
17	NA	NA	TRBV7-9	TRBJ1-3	TGTGCCAGCAGCTTAGCATCAGGGGTTCACTCTGGAAACACCATATATTTT	CASSLASGVHSGNTIYF
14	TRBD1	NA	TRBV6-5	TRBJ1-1	TGTGCCAGCAGCACAAGGACAGGGTTAGTTGAAGCTTTCTTT	CASSTRTGLVEAFF
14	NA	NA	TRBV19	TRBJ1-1	TGTGCCAGTAGTATAAGCTCCCAGGGTGCTGAAGCTTTCTTT	CASSISSQGAEAFF
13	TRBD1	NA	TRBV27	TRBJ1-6	TGTGCCAGCGCAGGGGGCGGTTATTCACCCCTCCACTTT	CASAGGGYSPLHF
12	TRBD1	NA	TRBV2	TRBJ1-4	TGTGCCAGCGAACAGGGGGCCAGAAAACTGTTTTTT	CASEQGARKLFF
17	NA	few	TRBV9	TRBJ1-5	TGTGCCAGCAGCGTACCCCGGGGTAGATATAGCAATCAGCCCCAGCATTTT	CASSVPRGRYSNQPQHF
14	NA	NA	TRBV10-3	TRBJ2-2	TGTGCCATCAGTGTTAAGGGGGAGACCGGGGAGCTGTTTTTT	CAISVKGETGELFF
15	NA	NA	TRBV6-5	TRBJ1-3	TGTGCCAGCAGTCTCCAACAGGGCTCTGGAAACACCATATATTTT	CASSLQQGSGNTIYF
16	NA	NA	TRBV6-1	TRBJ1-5	TGTGCCAGCAGTGAATCACACGCAATACCGAATCAGCCCCAGCATTTT	CASSESHAIPNQPQHF
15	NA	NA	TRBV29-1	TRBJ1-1	TGCAGCGTTGAAATGCAGGGTTACATGAACACTGAAGCTTTCTTT	CSVEMQGYMNTEAFF
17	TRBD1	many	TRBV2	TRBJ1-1	TGTGCCAGCAGTGACTTCTTGAACAGGGGACAATACACTGAAGCTTTCTTT	CASSDFLNRGQYTEAFF
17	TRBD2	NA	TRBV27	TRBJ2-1	TGTGCCAGCAGAGGACTAGCGGGGACACCATTCTACAATGAGCAGTTCTTC	CASRGLAGTPFYNEQFF
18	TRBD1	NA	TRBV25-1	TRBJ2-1	TGTGCCAGCAGTGAATCAATTCCGGACAGGGGGCCCTACAATGAGCAGTTCTTC	CASSESIPDRGPYNEQFF
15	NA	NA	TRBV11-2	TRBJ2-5	TGTGCCAGCAGCATCCGTCGGGGAGCCCAAGAGACCCAGTACTTC	CASSIRRGAQETQYF
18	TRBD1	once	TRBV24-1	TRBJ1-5	TGTGCCACGATCGGACCGGGACAGGACCTTATAAGCAATCAGCCCCAGCATTTT	CATIGPGQDLISNQPQHF
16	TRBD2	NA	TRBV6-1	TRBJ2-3	TGTGCCAGCAGTGGCCGCGGGGGGGGTTTCACAGATACGCAGTATTTT	CASSGRGGGFTDTQYF
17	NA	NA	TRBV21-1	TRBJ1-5	TGTGCCAGCAGCAAAGTGGGGACACCAACCCCCAATCAGCCCCAGCATTTT	CASSKVGTPTPNQPQHF
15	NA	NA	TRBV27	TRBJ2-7	TGTGCCAGCAGTTTATCGGCGGGACAGTCCTACGAGCAGTACTTC	CASSLSAGQSYEQYF
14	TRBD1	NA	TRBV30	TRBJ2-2	TGTGCCTGGAGAGGAATCAGGACAGGGCTCGAGCTGTTTTTT	CAWRGIRTGLELFF
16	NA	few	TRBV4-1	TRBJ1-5	TGCGCCAGCAGCCCCACTGACAGCCATTACAATCAGCCCCAGCATTTT	CASSPTDSHYNQPQHF
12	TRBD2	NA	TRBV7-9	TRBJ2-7	TGTGCCAGCAGCTCCGGGGGGGCCGAGCAGTACTTC	CASSSGGAEQYF
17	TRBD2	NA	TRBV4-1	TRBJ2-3	TGCGCCAGCAGCCCAAACAGACTAGCGGACGGCACAGATACGCAGTATTTT	CASSPNRLADGTDTQYF
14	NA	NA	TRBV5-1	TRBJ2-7	TGCGCCAGCAGCCTTCGACTAGTTCCCCACGAGCAGTACTTC	CASSLRLVPHEQYF
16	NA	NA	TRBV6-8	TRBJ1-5	TGTGCCAGCAGTTACCCTGTACAGCCAAGCAATCAGCCCCAGCATTTT	CASSYPVQPSNQPQHF
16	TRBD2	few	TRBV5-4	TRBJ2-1	TGTGCCAGCAGCACTACTAGCGGGGACCCCTACAATGAGCAGTTCTTC	CASSTTSGDPYNEQFF
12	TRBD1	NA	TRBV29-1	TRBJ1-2	TGCAGCGTTGAAAAGACAGGGCAAGGCTACACCTTC	CSVEKTGQGYTF
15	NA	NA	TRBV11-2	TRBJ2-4	TGTGCCAGCAGTCCAATCGAGCTAGCCAAAAACATTCAGTACTTC	CASSPIELAKNIQYF
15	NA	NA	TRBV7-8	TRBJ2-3	TGTGCCAGCAGCCAACGAGGGGGTAAGACAGATACGCAGTATTTT	CASSQRGGKTDTQYF
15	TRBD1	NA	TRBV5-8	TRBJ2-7	TGTGCCAGCAGCCCCGGACAGGGCATCGGATACGAGCAGTACTTC	CASSPGQGIGYEQYF
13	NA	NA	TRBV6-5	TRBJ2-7	TGTGCCAGCAGTTACTCTTGGGCATCCGAGCAGTACTTC	CASSYSWASEQYF
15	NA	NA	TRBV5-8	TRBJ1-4	TGTGCCAGCAGCTTGGACGGCAGGTCTAATGAAAAACTGTTTTTT	CASSLDGRSNEKLFF
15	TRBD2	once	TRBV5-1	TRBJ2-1	TGCGCCAGCAGCCCCGATGGCGGGGGGTACAATGAGCAGTTCTTC	CASSPDGGGYNEQFF
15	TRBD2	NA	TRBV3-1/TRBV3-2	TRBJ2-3	TGTGCCAGCAGCCAAGGATTCGGGGGGGCGGATACGCAGTATTTT	CASSQGFGGADTQYF
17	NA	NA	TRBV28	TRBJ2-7	TGTGCCAGCAGTTTGAGGGGGGGAGCGGGGACCTCCTACGAGCAGTACTTC	CASSLRGGAGTSYEQYF
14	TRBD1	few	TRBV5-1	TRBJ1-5	TGCGCCAGCAGCACGGGGACAGGGGACCAGCCCCAGCATTTT	CASSTGTGDQPQHF
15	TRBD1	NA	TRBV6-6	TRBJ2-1	TGTGCCAGCAGCCTCCGGGACAGGATCTACAATGAGCAGTTCTTC	CASSLRDRIYNEQFF
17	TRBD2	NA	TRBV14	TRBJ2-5	TGTGCCAGCAGCCAAGATGGGACTAGCGGGGGGACGAAGACCCAGTACTTC	CASSQDGTSGGTKTQYF
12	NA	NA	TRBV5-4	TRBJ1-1	TGTGCCAGCAGCTTGGGGCAGCGTGAAGCTTTCTTT	CASSLGQREAFF
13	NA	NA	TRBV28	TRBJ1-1	TGTGCCAGCAGTTTGGGCAGGCTCACTGAAGCTTTCTTT	CASSLGRLTEAFF
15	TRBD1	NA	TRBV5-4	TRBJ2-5	TGTGCCAGCAGCAGGAAGGACAGGCCTCAAGAGACCCAGTACTTC	CASSRKDRPQETQYF
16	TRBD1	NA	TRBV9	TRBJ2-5	TGTGCCAGCAGCGTAGAGGGGGACAGGGGGCAAGAGACCCAGTACTTC	CASSVEGDRGQETQYF
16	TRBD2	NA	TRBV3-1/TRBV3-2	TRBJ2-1	TGTGCCAGCAGCCAACCCGGACTAGCGGGGCACAATGAGCAGTTCTTC	CASSQPGLAGHNEQFF
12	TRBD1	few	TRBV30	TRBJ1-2	TGTGCCTGGAGAGGGACAGACAATGGCTACACCTTC	CAWRGTDNGYTF
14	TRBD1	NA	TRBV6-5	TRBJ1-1	TGTGCCAGCAGTTCATCAGGGGGCTCCACTGAAGCTTTCTTT	CASSSSGGSTEAFF
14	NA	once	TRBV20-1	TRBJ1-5	TGCAGTGCTAGTAACCCGGGGGGTAGTCAGCCCCAGCATTTT	CSASNPGGSQPQHF
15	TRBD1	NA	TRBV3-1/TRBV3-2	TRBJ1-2	TGTGCCAGCAGCCATTTGGGACAGGTAAACTATGGCTACACCTTC	CASSHLGQVNYGYTF
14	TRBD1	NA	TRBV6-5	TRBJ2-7	TGTGCCAGCAGGGGACAGGGAGGCCAGTACGAGCAGTACTTC	CASRGQGGQYEQYF
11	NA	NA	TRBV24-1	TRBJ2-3	TGTGCCACACGGCGAGGGGATACGCAGTATTTT	CATRRGDTQYF
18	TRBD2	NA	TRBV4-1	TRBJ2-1	TGCGCCAGCAGCCAAGAGCCCCAGCGGGGGGCCCCCTACAATGAGCAGTTCTTC	CASSQEPQRGAPYNEQFF